This TCR beta chain was identified in a study of post-analysis software for immune sequencing data (dated by TCRdb to between 2014 and 2017). General notes on the study: Recorded disease courses included relapsing-remitting, secondary progressive and progressive-relapsing multiple sclerosis, with some patients lacking subtype annotation. Patient repertoires were compared against 10 to 12 previously published healthy control repertoires from donors aged about 6 to 27 years. A subset of samples was prepared in parallel using single-end sample barcoding, then pooled and co-amplified after Illumina adapter ligation.

Taken from the germline V gene, the CDR1 and CDR2 loops are MNHNS and SASEGT. At the junction V is shortened by 3 bases and J by 3 bases, with 9 bases in between. There are 14 amino acids in the CDR3, from cysteine to phenylalanine inclusive. This entry keeps only the CDR3 DNA: 42 bases, framed from base 1. The library was produced with PCR. The sample was run on an Illumina HiSeq 2500. Unique molecular identifiers were incorporated into TCR beta cDNA libraries to reduce PCR and sequencing biases. Roughly 500,000 cDNA molecules were obtained for every 1 to 10 million input T cells, so each molecule roughly corresponded to one T cell. The patient libraries were prepared and sequenced with the same protocol used for the earlier healthy control dataset. Within a given batch, samples were prepared together, multiplexed and sequenced on the same HiSeq lane. The paper's data handling went like this. MIGEC was used to process the raw barcoded reads, and molecular identifier groups with only a single read were discarded before consensus assembly and CDR3 extraction. VDJtools was used for post-analysis of the clonotype tables, with diversity normalized by down-sampling every dataset to the smallest sample size. Repertoire overlap clustering matched CDR3 amino acid but not nucleotide sequences to correct batch-related cross-sample contamination. Clones were called with MiXCR by TCRdb after fastp trimmed the public reads at Q25, and only in-frame beta chains were retained. Entries that share a CDR3 protein sequence are merged under the most common genes and DNA. What appears here as the V and J calls and clone size reflects TCRdb's work, not the paper's. This sample comprises about 800,000 distinct CDR3 sequences, approximately 30% of them detected only once. The biggest ten clones account for approximately 0.55% of the sample.

To demonstrate the VDJtools post-analysis software, the study profiled TCR beta repertoires from the peripheral blood of about 13 young patients with multiple sclerosis. The multiple sclerosis patients were children and adolescents between roughly 6 and 17 years of age. General study outcomes and caveats: Strong co-clustering of samples prepared in the same batch was shown by direct clustering with F measure, prompting a batch-effect correction. Significantly lower normalized Chao1 diversity was found in multiple sclerosis patients than in controls, suggesting substantial peripheral T-cell clonal expansion. Significantly higher frequencies in patients than in controls were found for about five TRBV segments, including TRBV5-6, TRBV5-1 and TRBV20-1. The multiple sclerosis patient group was slightly younger than the control group.

A remark on this clonotype: Its antigen target is currently unknown. Qualities for individual bases were not recorded, and no much larger clone is one base off.

The V and J segments used are TRBV6-1 and TRBJ1-5, with the D segment identity uncertain. This TCR came from a girl aged 5 to 17 with multiple sclerosis. Material for sequencing was blood. The CDR3 region: CASSEVQANQPQHF. The DNA sequence is TGTGCCAGCAGTGAGGTTCAGGCCAATCAGCCCCAGCATTTT.